This TCR beta chain was sequenced during a study of blood T cells in healthy people across ages. Findings of the study overall: It was the long-lived donors that had more naive CD4+ cells and higher diversity than aged donors. Across the age range, TCR beta diversity per million T cells fell in a roughly linear way. Strong correlation linked observed beta diversity and percent naive T cells.

Germline V gene sequence: CDR1 MNHNY, CDR2 SVGAGI (reference sequence). After removal of 2 bases from V and 4 bases from J, the junction contained 4 bases not matched to a gene. This CDR3 region has 14 residues. With respect to this clonotype: Antigen: not known.

A second about 6 to 12 cycle PCR used barcoded and J-beta primers. Using its own MiXCR run on the 5' RACE reads, TCRdb lists one record per CDR3 protein. The sample yields 1 million to 1.2 million distinct CDR3 sequences, roughly two fifths seen once. The sample consisted of blood. This TCR derives from a man between 18 and 29 years old in good health. V is TRBV6-6 and J is TRBJ2-7, with 8 bases aligning to TRBD1. Here the CDR3 reads CASSYPGQAYEQYF. As DNA, the CDR3 is TGTGCCAGCAGTTACCCGGGACAGGCTTACGAGCAGTACTTC.